This T cell receptor (gamma chain) stems from a study of Vδ1+ human thymocytes. Study-wide results and caveats: TRG sequences recurred across donors, whereas TRD sequences stayed essentially private. Despite high sort purity, about 20% of thymic T cell receptor delta sequences were Vdelta2. In the thymus, TRG and TRD repertoires looked highly polyclonal with Gaussian CDR3 lengths.

Extracted RNA was reverse transcribed into cDNA. Pooled V-gene forward primers with one constant-region reverse primer generated the CDR3 amplicons by multiplex PCR. TCRdb reran clone calling via CATT on the multiplex PCR reads. The sample gives about 23,000 gamma-chain clones, roughly an eighth of which show up once; 1.9% is in the top ten. Thymocytes were sorted as CD3+ TCRVdelta1+ TCRVdelta2- after alphabeta T cell depletion. Regarding this clone: Its specificity is unknown.

V was clipped by 5 bases and J by 4 bases; unmatched bases: 11. The CDR3 contains 14 residues. Germline CDR1 is VTNTFY and CDR2 is YDVSTARD (reference sequence). This receptor was obtained from a child under two years old who had congenital heart surgery. Sequenced: Vdelta1+ gamma-delta thymocytes from the thymus. Sample subset: FACS-sorted CD3+ TCRalphabeta- TCRVdelta1+ TCRVdelta2- thymocytes. V gene TRGV3 combines with J gene TRGJ1 or TRGJ2. CDR3 in amino acids: CATWASAGYYKKLF. In nucleotides, the CDR3 is TGTGCCACCTGGGCCTCGGCGGGGTATTATAAGAAACTCTTT.